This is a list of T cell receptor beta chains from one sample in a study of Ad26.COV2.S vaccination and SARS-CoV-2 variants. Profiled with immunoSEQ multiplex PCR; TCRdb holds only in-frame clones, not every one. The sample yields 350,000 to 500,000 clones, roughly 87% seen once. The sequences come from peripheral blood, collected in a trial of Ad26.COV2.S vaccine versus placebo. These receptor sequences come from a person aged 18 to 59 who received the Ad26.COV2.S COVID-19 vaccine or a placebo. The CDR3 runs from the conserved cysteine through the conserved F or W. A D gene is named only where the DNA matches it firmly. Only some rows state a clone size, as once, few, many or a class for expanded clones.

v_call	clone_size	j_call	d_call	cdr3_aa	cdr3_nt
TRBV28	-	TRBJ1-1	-	CASSFSPQENTEAFF	TGTGCCAGCAGTTTCTCACCTCAGGAGAACACTGAAGCTTTCTTT
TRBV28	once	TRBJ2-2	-	CASSFPGETNTGELFF	TGTGCCAGTAGTTTCCCCGGGGAAACAAACACCGGGGAGCTGTTTTTT
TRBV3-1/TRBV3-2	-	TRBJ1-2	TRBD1	CASSRWDRANYGYTF	TGTGCCAGCAGCCGTTGGGACAGGGCTAACTATGGCTACACCTTC
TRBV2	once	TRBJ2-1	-	CASSEAETDNEQFF	TGTGCCAGCAGTGAAGCAGAGACAGACAATGAGCAGTTCTTC
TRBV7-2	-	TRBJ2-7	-	CASSLAAGTDYEQYF	TGTGCCAGCAGCTTAGCAGCCGGGACGGACTACGAGCAGTACTTC
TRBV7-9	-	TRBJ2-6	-	CASSFRWGAGANVLTF	TGTGCCAGCAGCTTCCGTTGGGGAGCTGGGGCCAACGTCCTGACTTTC
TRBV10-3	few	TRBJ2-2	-	CAISVRWEASTDTGELFF	TGTGCCATCAGTGTCAGGTGGGAGGCCTCCACAGACACCGGGGAGCTGTTTTTT
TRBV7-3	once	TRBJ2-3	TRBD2	CASSLLRLADTDTQYF	TGTGCCAGCAGCTTACTCAGACTAGCGGACACAGATACGCAGTATTTT
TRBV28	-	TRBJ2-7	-	CASSWGARPYEQYF	TGTGCCAGCAGTTGGGGGGCGCGCCCCTACGAGCAGTACTTC
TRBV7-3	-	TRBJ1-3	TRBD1	CASSIYRGRRSDTIYF	TGTGCCAGCAGCATATACAGGGGACGTAGGTCGGACACCATATATTTT
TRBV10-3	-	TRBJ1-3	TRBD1	CAISNRGTGNTIYF	TGTGCCATCAGTAACAGGGGAACTGGAAACACCATATATTTT
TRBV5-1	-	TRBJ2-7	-	CASSLGRGDYEQYF	TGCGCCAGCAGCTTGGGTAGGGGGGACTACGAGCAGTACTTC
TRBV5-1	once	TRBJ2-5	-	CASSFRDGQETQYF	TGCGCCAGCAGCTTCCGGGACGGACAAGAGACCCAGTACTTC
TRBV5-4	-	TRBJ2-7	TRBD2	CASSLAGKREIYEQYF	TGTGCCAGCAGCTTGGCCGGGAAGCGGGAGATCTACGAGCAGTACTTC
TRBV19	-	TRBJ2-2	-	CASSIDRVGTGELFF	TGTGCCAGTAGTATAGACAGGGTTGGCACCGGGGAGCTGTTTTTT
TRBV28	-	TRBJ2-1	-	CASSLLAREQFF	TGTGCCAGCAGTTTACTAGCAAGGGAGCAGTTCTTC
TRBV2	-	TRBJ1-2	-	CASSDSGGNYGYTF	TGTGCCAGCAGTGATTCCGGAGGTAACTATGGCTACACCTTC
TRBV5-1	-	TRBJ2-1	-	CASSLDRDYNEQFF	TGCGCCAGCAGCTTGGACAGAGACTACAATGAGCAGTTCTTC
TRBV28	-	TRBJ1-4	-	CASSLLPRLSEKLFF	TGTGCCAGCAGTTTATTACCCCGACTAAGCGAAAAACTGTTTTTT
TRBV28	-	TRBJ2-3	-	CASRPRAFRGNTQYF	TGTGCCAGCAGGCCCCGGGCGTTCAGGGGTAATACGCAGTATTTT
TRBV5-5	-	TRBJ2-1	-	CASSSQGYEQFF	TGTGCCAGCAGCTCGCAGGGTTATGAGCAGTTCTTC
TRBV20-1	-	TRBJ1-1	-	CSARAQMEAFF	TGCAGTGCTAGAGCTCAGATGGAAGCTTTCTTT
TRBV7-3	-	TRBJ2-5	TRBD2	CASSQGSSGRRQETQYF	TGTGCCAGCAGCCAGGGGTCTAGCGGGAGAAGGCAGGAGACCCAGTACTTC
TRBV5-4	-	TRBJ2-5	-	CASSLGQLWETQYF	TGTGCCAGCAGCTTGGGACAGCTCTGGGAGACCCAGTACTTC
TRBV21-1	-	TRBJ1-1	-	CASSNRDSEAFF	TGTGCCAGCAGCAATCGGGACAGTGAAGCTTTCTTT
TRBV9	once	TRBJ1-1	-	CASSVGGGITEAFF	TGTGCCAGCAGCGTAGGGGGCGGGATCACTGAAGCTTTCTTT
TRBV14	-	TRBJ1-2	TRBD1	CASSQVGQGARGYTF	TGTGCCAGCAGCCAAGTGGGACAGGGGGCGCGTGGCTACACCTTC
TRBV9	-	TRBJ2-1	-	CASSVGSIPSSYNEQFF	TGTGCCAGCAGCGTAGGTTCTATCCCAAGCTCCTACAATGAGCAGTTCTTC
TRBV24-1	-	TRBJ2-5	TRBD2	CATSFLAGGGETQYF	TGTGCCACCAGTTTTTTAGCGGGAGGGGGAGAGACCCAGTACTTC
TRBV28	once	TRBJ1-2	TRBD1	CASSLATGLTAGYTF	TGTGCCAGCAGTTTAGCGACAGGGCTCACCGCCGGCTACACCTTC
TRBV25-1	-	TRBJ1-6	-	CASRPSGTEYNSPLHF	TGTGCCAGCAGGCCGTCCGGGACGGAGTATAATTCACCCCTCCACTTT
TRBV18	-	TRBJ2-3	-	CASSPRVTRGTDTQYF	TGTGCCAGCTCACCCCGGGTGACGAGGGGCACAGATACGCAGTATTTT
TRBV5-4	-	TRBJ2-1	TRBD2	CASSFGLAGNEQFF	TGTGCCAGCAGCTTCGGACTAGCAGGCAATGAGCAGTTCTTC
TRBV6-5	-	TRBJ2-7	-	CASSTTGFYEQYF	TGTGCCAGCAGTACCACAGGGTTCTACGAGCAGTACTTC
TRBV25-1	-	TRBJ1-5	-	CASSEPGDGNQPQHF	TGTGCCAGCAGTGAGCCAGGGGACGGCAATCAGCCCCAGCATTTT
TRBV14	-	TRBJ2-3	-	CASSRLRILPPDTQYF	TGTGCCAGCAGCCGCCTACGAATTCTACCCCCCGATACGCAGTATTTT
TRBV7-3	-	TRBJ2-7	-	CASSATGASYEQYF	TGTGCCAGCAGCGCGACGGGGGCCTCCTACGAGCAGTACTTC
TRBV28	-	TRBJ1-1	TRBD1	CASSSGQGSTEAFF	TGTGCCAGCAGCTCGGGACAGGGTTCAACTGAAGCTTTCTTT
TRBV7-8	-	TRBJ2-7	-	CASSRRDGPSYEQYF	TGTGCCAGCAGCCGAAGAGACGGGCCCTCCTACGAGCAGTACTTC
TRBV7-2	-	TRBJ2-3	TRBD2	CASSTWTSGPLPTDTQYF	TGTGCCAGCAGCACCTGGACTAGCGGGCCCCTACCCACAGATACGCAGTATTTT
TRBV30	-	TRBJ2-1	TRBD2	CAWRAGLAGINEQFF	TGTGCCTGGAGGGCCGGACTAGCGGGCATCAATGAGCAGTTCTTC
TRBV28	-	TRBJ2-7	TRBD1	CASKLPGQGDEQYF	TGTGCCAGCAAACTTCCCGGACAGGGCGACGAGCAGTACTTC
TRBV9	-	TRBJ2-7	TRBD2	CASSEHSGTSYEQYF	TGTGCCAGCAGCGAACACAGCGGGACCTCCTACGAGCAGTACTTC
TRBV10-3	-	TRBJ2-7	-	CAISFGATYEQYF	TGTGCCATCAGTTTCGGGGCTACCTACGAGCAGTACTTC
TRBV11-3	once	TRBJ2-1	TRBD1	CASSQTGAYEQFF	TGTGCCAGCAGCCAAACAGGGGCTTATGAGCAGTTCTTC